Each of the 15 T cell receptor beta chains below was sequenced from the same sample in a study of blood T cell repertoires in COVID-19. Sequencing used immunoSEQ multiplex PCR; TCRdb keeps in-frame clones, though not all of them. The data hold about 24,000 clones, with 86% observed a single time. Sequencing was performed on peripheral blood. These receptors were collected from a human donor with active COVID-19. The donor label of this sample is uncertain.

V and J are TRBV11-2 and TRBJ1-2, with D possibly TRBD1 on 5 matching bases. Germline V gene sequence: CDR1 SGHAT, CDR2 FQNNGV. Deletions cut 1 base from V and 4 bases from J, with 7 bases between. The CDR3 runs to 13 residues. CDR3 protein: CASSLGGGYGYTF. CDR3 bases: TGTGCCAGCAGCTTAGGCGGGGGCTATGGCTACACCTTC.

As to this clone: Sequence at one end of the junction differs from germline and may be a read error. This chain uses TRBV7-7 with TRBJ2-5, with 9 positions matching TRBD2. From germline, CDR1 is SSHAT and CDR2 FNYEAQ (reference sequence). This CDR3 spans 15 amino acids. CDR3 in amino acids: CASSSTSGYQETQYF. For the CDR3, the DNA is TGTGCTAGCAGCTCGACTAGCGGCTACCAAGAGACCCAGTACTTC.

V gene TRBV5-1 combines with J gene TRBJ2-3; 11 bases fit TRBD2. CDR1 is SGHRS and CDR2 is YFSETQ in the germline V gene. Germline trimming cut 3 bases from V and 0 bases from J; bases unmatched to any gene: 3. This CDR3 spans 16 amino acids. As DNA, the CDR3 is TGCGCCAGCAGCTCCCGGACTAGCGGGAGCACAGATACGCAGTATTTT. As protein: CASSSRTSGSTDTQYF.

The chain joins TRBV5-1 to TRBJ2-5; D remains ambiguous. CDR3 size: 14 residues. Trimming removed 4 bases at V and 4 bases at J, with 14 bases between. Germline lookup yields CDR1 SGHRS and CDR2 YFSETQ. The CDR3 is CASSPNLSGETQYF. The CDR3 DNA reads TGCGCCAGCAGCCCGAATTTGAGTGGAGAGACCCAGTACTTC. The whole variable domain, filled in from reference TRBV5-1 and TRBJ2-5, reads KAGVTQTPRYLIKTRGQQVTLSCSPISGHRSVSWYQQTPGQGLQFLFEYFSETQRNKGNFPGRFSGRQFSNSRSEMNVSTLELGDSALYLCASSPNLSGETQYFGPGTRLLVL.

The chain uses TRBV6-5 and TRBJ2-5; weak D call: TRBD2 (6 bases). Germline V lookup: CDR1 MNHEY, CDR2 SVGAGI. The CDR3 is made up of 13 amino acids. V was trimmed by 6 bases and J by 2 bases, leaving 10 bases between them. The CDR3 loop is CASSPGLQETQYF. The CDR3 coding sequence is TGTGCCAGCAGCCCGGGACTGCAAGAGACCCAGTACTTC.

CDR3 region: CASEMREGAYEQYF. In DNA, the CDR3 is TGTGCCAGCGAGATGAGGGAGGGGGCCTACGAGCAGTACTTC. The chain uses TRBV28 and TRBJ2-7, with D perhaps matching TRBD2 (7 bases). Germline loops: CDR1 MDHEN, CDR2 SYDVKM. There are 14 residues in the CDR3. The V end lost 8 bases, the J end lost 2 bases, and 16 bases lay between the germline ends. Complete variable domain (other parts from reference TRBV28 and TRBJ2-7): DVKVTQSSRYLVKRTGEKVFLECVQDMDHENMFWYRQDPGLGLRLIYFSYDVKMKEKGDIPEGYSVSREKKERFSLILESASTNQTSMYLCASEMREGAYEQYFGPGTRLTVT.

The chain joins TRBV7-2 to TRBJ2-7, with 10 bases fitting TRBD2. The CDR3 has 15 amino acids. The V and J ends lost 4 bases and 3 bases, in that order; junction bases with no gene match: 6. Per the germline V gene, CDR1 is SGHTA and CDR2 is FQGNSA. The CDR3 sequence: CASSYPASGSYEQYF. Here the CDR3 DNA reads TGTGCCAGCAGCTACCCGGCTAGCGGGAGCTACGAGCAGTACTTC.

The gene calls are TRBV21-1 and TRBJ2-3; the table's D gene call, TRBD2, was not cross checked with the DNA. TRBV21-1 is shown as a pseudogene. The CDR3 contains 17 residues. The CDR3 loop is CASSPNRLAGAPDTQYF. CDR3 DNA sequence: TGTGCCAGCAGCCCTAACCGACTAGCGGGAGCCCCAGATACGCAGTATTTT.

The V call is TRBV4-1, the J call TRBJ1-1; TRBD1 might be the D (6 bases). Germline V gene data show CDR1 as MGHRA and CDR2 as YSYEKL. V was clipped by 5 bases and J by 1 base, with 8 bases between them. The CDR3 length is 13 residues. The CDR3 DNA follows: TGCGCCAGCAGCAAGGGGGAGAACACTGAAGCTTTCTTT. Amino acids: CASSKGENTEAFF.

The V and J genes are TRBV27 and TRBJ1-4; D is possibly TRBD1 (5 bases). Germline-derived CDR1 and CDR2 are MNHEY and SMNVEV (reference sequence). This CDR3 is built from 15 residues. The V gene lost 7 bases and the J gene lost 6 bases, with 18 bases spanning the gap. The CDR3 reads CASKPPTGGYEKLFF. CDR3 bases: TGTGCCAGCAAGCCTCCTACGGGGGGTTATGAAAAACTGTTTTTT.

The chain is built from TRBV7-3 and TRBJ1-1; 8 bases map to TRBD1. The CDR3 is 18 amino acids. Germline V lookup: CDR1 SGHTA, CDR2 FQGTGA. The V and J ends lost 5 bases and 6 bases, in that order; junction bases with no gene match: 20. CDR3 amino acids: CASSPRTGNRLAPPEAFF. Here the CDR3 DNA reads TGTGCCAGCAGCCCGAGGACAGGGAATCGGTTGGCCCCACCTGAAGCTTTCTTT.

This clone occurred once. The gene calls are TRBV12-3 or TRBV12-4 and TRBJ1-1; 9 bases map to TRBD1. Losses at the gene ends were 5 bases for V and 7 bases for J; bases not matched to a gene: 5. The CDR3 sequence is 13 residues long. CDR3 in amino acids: CASSLGTGFEAFF. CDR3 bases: TGTGCCAGCAGTCTCGGGACAGGGTTTGAAGCTTTCTTT.

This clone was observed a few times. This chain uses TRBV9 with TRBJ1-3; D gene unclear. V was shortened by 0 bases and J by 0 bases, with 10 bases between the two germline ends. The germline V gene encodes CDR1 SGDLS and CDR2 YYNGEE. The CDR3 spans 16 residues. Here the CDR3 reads CASSVGVRSSGNTIYF. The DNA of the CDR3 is TGTGCCAGCAGCGTAGGCGTGAGAAGCTCTGGAAACACCATATATTTT.

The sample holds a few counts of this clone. CDR3 in DNA: TGTGCCAGCTCACCATTACTCTCCAACTACGAGCAGTACTTC. This sequence encodes CASSPLLSNYEQYF. The chain uses TRBV18 and TRBJ2-7; D not resolved. The CDR3 has 14 residues. Looked up from germline, CDR1 is KGHSH and CDR2 is LQKENI. The V and J ends lost 2 bases and 3 bases respectively, with 11 bases between them. Filled out from reference TRBV18 and TRBJ2-7, the complete variable domain reads NAGVMQNPRHLVRRRGQEARLRCSPMKGHSHVYWYRQLPEEGLKFMVYLQKENIIDESGMPKERFSAEFPKEGPSILRIQQVVRGDSAAYFCASSPLLSNYEQYFGPGTRLTVT.

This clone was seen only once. The CDR3 coding sequence is TGTGCCATCAGTGCAGGAGAAGGAGGACCTATGGGCTATGGCTACACCTTC. This sequence encodes CAISAGEGGPMGYGYTF. The rearrangement joins TRBV10-3 to TRBJ1-2; no clear D. Germline V gives CDR1 ENHRY, CDR2 SYGVKD. The CDR3 length is 17 residues. Trimming removed 4 bases at V and 4 bases at J, with 22 bases between.